The clone carrying this T cell receptor beta chain has only a few counts. Its antigen remains unknown. These data originate in a study of T cells after yellow fever vaccination. Background on the study: Preparing low-cell-number fractions relied on SMART-Seq v4 Ultra Low Input.

TCRdb re-called the 5' RACE reads with MiXCR, one entry per CDR3 protein. The data show some 350,000 distinct CDR3 sequences, about 9.9% seen once. Notes on the study in general: Though weaker, the secondary response peaked faster, on day 5 versus 15.

Germline V gene lookup returns CDR1 MGHRA and CDR2 YSYEKL. V trimming: 0 bases; J trimming: 6 bases; junction bases outside the gene matches: 9. The CDR3 covers 17 residues. The receptor comes from a man between 18 and 29 years old who received the YFV17D yellow fever vaccine. The sample was PBMCs, taken on the day of the first yellow fever vaccination. The V gene is TRBV4-1, the J gene TRBJ1-4; 8 bases are a match to TRBD1. In DNA, the CDR3 is TGCGCCAGCAGCCAAGATTTAACAGGGGGGCCGTATGAAAAACTGTTTTTT. Residues: CASSQDLTGGPYEKLFF.